This T cell receptor beta chain was identified in a study of blood T cell repertoires in COVID-19. As for the study in general: Samples representing acute and convalescent COVID-19 were sourced from the United States, Italy and Spain. T cells, B-cell-depleted T cells, or PBMCs supplied cDNA or gDNA.

Per the germline V gene, CDR1 is KGHSH and CDR2 is LQKENI. The ends lost 2 bases at V and 9 bases at J; junction bases unmatched: 5. The CDR3 contains 14 residues. Under the authors' procedure: The authors estimated nucleated cell counts from reference gene primer amplification. Measured with immunoSEQ multiplex PCR; TCRdb has only the in-frame clones, and not every one. The V and J calls and clone size come from that table; D and trimming were worked out from the DNA. Here the sample spans roughly 200,000 clones, roughly 75% being singletons. The chain employs TRBV18 and TRBJ2-1, with 9 bases matching TRBD2. Sequenced material: peripheral blood. This clonotype was sampled from a man between 65 and 80 years old with active or convalescent COVID-19. The CDR3 spells CASSPTRGGGEQFF. The CDR3 DNA reads TGTGCCAGCTCACCAACGCGGGGGGGCGGTGAGCAGTTCTTC.